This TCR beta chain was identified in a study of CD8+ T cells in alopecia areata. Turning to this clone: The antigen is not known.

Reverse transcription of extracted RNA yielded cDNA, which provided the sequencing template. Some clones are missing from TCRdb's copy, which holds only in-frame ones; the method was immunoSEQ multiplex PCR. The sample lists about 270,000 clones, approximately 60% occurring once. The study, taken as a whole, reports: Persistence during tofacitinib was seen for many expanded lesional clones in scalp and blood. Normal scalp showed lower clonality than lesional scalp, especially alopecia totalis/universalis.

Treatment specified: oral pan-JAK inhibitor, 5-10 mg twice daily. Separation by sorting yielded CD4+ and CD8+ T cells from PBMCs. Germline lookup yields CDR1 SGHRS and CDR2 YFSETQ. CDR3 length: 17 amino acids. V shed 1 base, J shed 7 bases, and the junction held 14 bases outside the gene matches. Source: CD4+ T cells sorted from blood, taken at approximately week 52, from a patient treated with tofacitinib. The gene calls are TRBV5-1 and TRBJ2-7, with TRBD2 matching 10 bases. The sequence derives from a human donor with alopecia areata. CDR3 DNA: TGCGCCAGCAGCTTGCATCCCGGGACTAGCGCTGAGGGGGAGCAGTACTTC. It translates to CASSLHPGTSAEGEQYF.